This record covers a single T cell receptor (beta chain). Generated by immunoSEQ multiplex PCR, the TCRdb table keeps only in-frame clones and is missing some. This table has roughly 120,000 clones, around 85% appearing once. This sample was taken from a study of blood T cell repertoires in COVID-19. Study at large: The United States, Italy and Spain were the sources of the acute and convalescent COVID-19 samples. Sample material is recorded as cDNA or gDNA derived from T cells, B-cell-depleted T cells, or PBMCs.

V shed 6 bases and J shed 8 bases, with 11 bases lying between them. The CDR3 sequence is 12 residues long. CDR1 is KGHSH, CDR2 LQKENI, per germline. This TCR came from a woman aged 80 or over with COVID-19, enrolled during active disease. The chain carries TRBV18 and TRBJ1-5; D remains ambiguous. The source material was peripheral blood. CDR3 DNA: TGTGCCAGCTCGAAACGGGATGAGCCCCAGCATTTT. Its protein is CASSKRDEPQHF.